This T cell receptor (beta chain) emerged from a study of control samples from healthy donors and cancer patients. The CDR3 runs to 15 residues. CDR1 and CDR2 (germline): GTSNPN, SVGIG (reference sequence). V gave up 0 bases and J gave up 0 bases, with 9 bases separating them. Only in-frame clones appear in the TCRdb table, and some are missing; sequencing was by immunoSEQ multiplex PCR. This repertoire shows 130,000 to 150,000 clones, 93% found once; its top ten account for approximately 5.7%. V is TRBV30 and J is TRBJ1-3; D not resolved. The sample consisted of blood. This receptor was obtained from a man aged 18 to 30 in good health. The CDR3 DNA reads TGTGCCTGGAGTGTGGGGTCTAGCTCTGGAAACACCATATATTTT. Amino acid sequence: CAWSVGSSSGNTIYF.